This T cell receptor (beta chain) originates from a study of identical twins. V lost 1 base, J lost 3 bases, and 15 bases lay in between. The CDR3 extends over 16 amino acids. TCRdb recomputed calls from the 5' RACE reads with MiXCR, one row per CDR3 protein. The sample has roughly 1,500,000 distinct CDR3 sequences, about 31% seen once. The sequencing input was cord blood. The receptor was isolated from a newborn girl in good health. V gene TRBV12-3 or TRBV12-4 combines with J gene TRBJ1-2; D may be TRBD1 (6 bases). CDR3 sequence reads: CASSLEGGRLDYGYTF. The CDR3 DNA reads TGTGCCAGCAGTTTAGAGGGGGGGCGCCTGGACTATGGCTACACCTTC.